These 8 T cell receptor beta chains originate from one sample sequenced in a study of T cells in women clearing cervical HPV infection. The assay was immunoSEQ multiplex PCR, and TCRdb's table has in-frame clones only and misses some. The sample has some 20,000 clones. Sequencing was carried out using blood buffy coat. These receptors were taken from a woman aged 18 to 75 with a cervical HPV16 infection that either progressed to CIN3+ or cleared (not recorded which).

With regard to this clone: The CDR3 extends 3 residues past the end of the read, so its final part is completed from the germline J gene. The chain employs TRBV30 and TRBJ1-1, with D maybe TRBD1 (5 bases). Deletions cut 2 bases from V and 5 bases from J, with 21 bases between. This CDR3 region has 16 residues. Germline V gives CDR1 GTSNPN, CDR2 SVGIG (reference sequence). The CDR3 loop reads CAWSQTPRVLGTEAFF. The CDR3 bases that were read are TGTGCCTGGAGTCAAACCCCCAGGGTTCTGGGAACTGAA.

Comment on this clone: The read ends 3 residues before the CDR3 terminus; that terminus is restored from the germline J gene. This chain connects TRBV19 to TRBJ2-3; 11 nucleotides align to TRBD1. The germline gives CDR1 LNHDA, CDR2 SQIVND (reference sequence). CDR3 size: 14 residues. The trim removed 6 bases at V and 6 bases at J, leaving 5 bases unmatched. Partial CDR3 DNA: TGTGCCAGTAGGGACAGGGGGCGGGCGGATACG. Translated: CASRDRGRADT. In full, the CDR3 reads CASRDRGRADTQYF.

Comments on this clone: From the germline J gene comes the end of the CDR3, since the read stops 3 residues before it. The rearrangement links TRBV11-2 to TRBJ1-4; 9 bases are a match to TRBD1. This CDR3 has 14 amino acids. V lost 5 bases and J lost 7; bases outside the gene matches: 5. Germline CDR1 reads SGHAT; CDR2 reads FQNNGV. Incomplete CDR3 DNA: TGTGCCAGCAGCCATCGGACAGGGGTTGAAAAA. It specifies CASSHRTGVEK. In full, the CDR3 is CASSHRTGVEKLFF.

Turning to this clone: The CDR3 end falls 3 residues outside the read, so it is completed with the germline J gene. The rearrangement links TRBV6-2 or TRBV6-3 to TRBJ2-6; D gene ambiguous. CDR1 and CDR2 (germline): MNHEY, SVGEGT. Trimming pared 7 bases from V and 2 bases from J, leaving 6 bases between. This CDR3 has 13 amino acids. CDR3 DNA (partial): TGTGCCAGCAAGGGCCCTGGGGCCAACGTC. Translating gives CASKGPGANV. The complete CDR3 reads CASKGPGANVLTF.

For this clone: The missing CDR3 end, 3 residues past where the read stops, is filled in from the germline J gene. The chain couples TRBV9 to TRBJ1-2; D unresolved. V lost 6 bases and J lost 7, with 13 bases in between. This CDR3 has 12 residues. Germline V gene data show CDR1 as SGDLS and CDR2 as YYNGEE. The CDR3 sequence: CASIGFAGGYTF. Partial CDR3 DNA: TGTGCCAGCATTGGGTTTGCGGGTGGC.

The chain's CDR3 is CASLGGGTDTQYF. CDR3 bases read: TGTGCCAGCCTAGGCGGGGGGACAGATACG. This chain links TRBV2 with TRBJ2-3; 8 nucleotides agree with TRBD2. The read falls 3 residues short of the CDR3 end, and the missing part is taken from the germline J gene. Germline V lookup: CDR1 SNHLY, CDR2 FYNNEI. Trimming took 8 bases from V and 3 from J; bases not matched to a gene: 4. The CDR3 contains 13 residues.

Notes on this clone: Read coverage stops 3 residues before the CDR3 terminus; the germline J gene supplies the remainder. J is TRBJ2-1 and V is TRBV30, with 7 bases fitting TRBD2. The J segment lost 7 bases and the V segment lost 0 bases, leaving 6 bases of the junction unmatched. This CDR3 has 14 residues. The germline V gene encodes CDR1 GTSNPN and CDR2 SVGIG (reference sequence). CDR3 DNA (partial): TGTGCCTGGAGTGTATCGGGGGGTTTTAATGAG. This gives the protein CAWSVSGGFNE. The entire CDR3 protein reads CAWSVSGGFNEQFF.

The DNA read from the CDR3 is TGCAGTGCCGCAGGACAGGGCGGCAATGAG. This translates into CSAAGQGGNE. The full-length CDR3 reads as CSAAGQGGNEQFF. The chain couples TRBV20-1 to TRBJ2-1, with 8 bases lining up with TRBD1. The read halts 3 residues ahead of the CDR3 end, with the missing end drawn from the germline J gene. Germline V gene sequence: CDR1 DFQATT, CDR2 SNEGSKA (reference sequence). The CDR3 is made up of 13 amino acids. The trim removed 6 bases at V and 6 bases at J, leaving 7 bases unmatched.